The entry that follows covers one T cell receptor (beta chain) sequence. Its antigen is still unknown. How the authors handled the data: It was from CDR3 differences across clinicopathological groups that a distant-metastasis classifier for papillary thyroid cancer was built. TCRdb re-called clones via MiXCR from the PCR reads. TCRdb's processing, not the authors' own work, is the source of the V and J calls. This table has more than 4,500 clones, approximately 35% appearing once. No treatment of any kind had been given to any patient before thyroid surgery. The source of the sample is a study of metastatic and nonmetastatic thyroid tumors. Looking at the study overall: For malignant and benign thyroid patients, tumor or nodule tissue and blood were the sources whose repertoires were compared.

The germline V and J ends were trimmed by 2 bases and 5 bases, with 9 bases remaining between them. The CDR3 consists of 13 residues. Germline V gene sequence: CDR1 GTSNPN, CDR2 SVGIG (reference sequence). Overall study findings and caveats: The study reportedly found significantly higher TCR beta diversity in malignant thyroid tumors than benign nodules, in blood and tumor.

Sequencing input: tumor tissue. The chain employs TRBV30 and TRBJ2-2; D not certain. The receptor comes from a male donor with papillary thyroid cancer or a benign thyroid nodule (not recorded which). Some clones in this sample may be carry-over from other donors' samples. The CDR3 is CAWSTTETGELFF. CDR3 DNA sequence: TGTGCCTGGAGTACGACCGAGACCGGGGAGCTGTTTTTT.